A single sample gave rise to the 7 T cell receptor beta chains below, sequenced in a study of blood T cell repertoires in COVID-19 (dated by TCRdb to 2020 to 2022). Library generation was performed with the immunoSEQ multiplex PCR assay. TCRdb provides this immuneACCESS table in a form limited to in-frame rearrangements. Some clones are lacking; in checked studies, under half of them reflect an unresolved V gene, and why the rest are absent is not known. This sample has approximately 120,000 clones in its table, and more than 65% of those were observed once. 7.9% of the sample is held by the ten biggest clonotypes. Specimen: peripheral blood. These receptors came from an elderly woman with active or convalescent COVID-19.

The V gene is TRBV10-3, the J gene TRBJ2-1, with 11 bases aligning to TRBD2. CDR3 length: 14 amino acids. Germline CDR1 reads ENHRY; CDR2 reads SYGVKD. J was trimmed by 6 bases and V by 10 bases; bases with no gene match: 8. CDR3 bases: TGTGCCACCGTAGCGGGAGGGCCCCCCAATGAGCAGTTCTTC. Its protein is CATVAGGPPNEQFF.

This clone was counted between two and nine times. This chain links TRBV5-1 with TRBJ1-1; 7 nucleotides align to TRBD1. The CDR3 loop spans 15 amino acids. Germline values: CDR1 SGHRS, CDR2 YFSETQ. The J segment lost 3 bases and the V segment lost 0 bases, leaving 5 bases of the junction unmatched. The CDR3 region has the DNA TGCGCCAGCAGCTTGGTTGTAGGGACAGACACTGAAGCTTTCTTT. Translation gives CASSLVVGTDTEAFF. Together with reference TRBV5-1 and TRBJ1-1, the CDR3 gives the full variable domain: KAGVTQTPRYLIKTRGQQVTLSCSPISGHRSVSWYQQTPGQGLQFLFEYFSETQRNKGNFPGRFSGRQFSNSRSEMNVSTLELGDSALYLCASSLVVGTDTEAFFGQGTRLTVV.

V gene TRBV5-1 combines with J gene TRBJ1-1, with a possible D match to TRBD1 (5 bases). Trimming shortened V by 5 bases and J by 10 bases, and 15 bases separated the two germline ends. This CDR3 has 12 residues. Germline V gives CDR1 SGHRS, CDR2 YFSETQ. CDR3 protein: CASSSDRRGAFF. CDR3 sequence (DNA): TGCGCCAGCAGTTCTGATCGGAGGGGAGCTTTCTTT.

J is TRBJ1-1 and V is TRBV4-1, with D uncertain. Germline V gene sequence: CDR1 MGHRA, CDR2 YSYEKL. The CDR3 totals 16 residues. Between the trimmed V and J ends, which lost 8 bases and 3 bases, there was a span of 22 bases. CDR3 DNA sequence: TGCGCCAGCCGGGATCTCAGTCGGATGTATTACACTGAAGCTTTCTTT. Residues: CASRDLSRMYYTEAFF.

This chain links TRBV5-6 with TRBJ1-3; 7 bases fit TRBD1. CDR1 and CDR2 (germline): SGHDT, YYEEEE. With V trimmed by 0 bases and J by 6 bases, 9 bases remained unmatched. This CDR3 contains 16 residues. The chain's CDR3 is CASSLGLGTVANTIYF. The CDR3 DNA is TGTGCCAGCAGCTTGGGCCTTGGGACAGTAGCAAACACCATATATTTT.

V is TRBV19 and J is TRBJ1-5; 7 bases match TRBD1. The germline V gene has CDR1 LNHDA and CDR2 SQIVND (reference sequence). There are 14 residues in the CDR3. The junction had 2 bases not matched to a gene; V was cut back by 3 bases and J by 3 bases. CDR3 coding DNA: TGTGCCAGTAGTATTGGGACAGTCAATCAGCCCCAGCATTTT. Protein sequence: CASSIGTVNQPQHF.

This clone has just a few counts. The J gene is TRBJ1-6, the V gene TRBV10-2; D is unresolved. The CDR3 is made up of 15 amino acids. From germline, CDR1 is WSHSY and CDR2 SAAADI. Trimming stripped 7 bases from V and 4 bases from J, with 14 bases between. The CDR3 coding sequence is TGCGCCAGCAAAACACCAGAACCATATAATTCACCCCTCCACTTT. Its translation: CASKTPEPYNSPLHF.